This T cell receptor beta chain comes out of a study of CD8+CD57+ T cells in acquired aplastic anemia. This clonotype was seen at least ten times. CDR1 DFQATT and CDR2 SNEGSKA come from the germline V gene (reference sequence). CDR3 length: 12 amino acids. The V end was cut by 0 bases, the J end by 7 bases, with 9 bases between. For CDR3 and TCR beta VDJ profiling, genomic DNA was the template used. MiXCR, run by TCRdb on the reads, gives a single entry per CDR3 protein. The data hold about 200,000 distinct CDR3 sequences, with roughly 35% observed a single time. This TCR came from a human donor in good health, serving as a control. Material for sequencing was sorted CD4+, CD8+, or CD8+CD57+ T cells (not recorded which) from PBMCs. This chain connects TRBV20-1 to TRBJ1-1, with unresolved D. This chain's CDR3 is CSARDSGYEAFF. As DNA, the CDR3 is TGCAGTGCTAGAGATTCTGGTTATGAAGCTTTCTTT.